This T cell receptor (beta chain) was captured by sequencing in a study of Tregs in tolerant kidney transplant recipients. On this clone itself: Its antigen is currently unknown.

Overall study findings and caveats: Findings come from small patient numbers and require larger validation. This study did not directly address biological reproducibility.

The germline gives CDR1 MNHNS, CDR2 SASEGT. V lost 4 bases and J 4 bases, leaving 5 bases between the germline ends. CDR3 size: 11 residues. Repertoires were generated with immunoSEQ multiplex PCR, while TCRdb's copy carries only in-frame clones and drops some. This table has some 100,000 clones, around 94% appearing once. Thawed PBMCs were FACS-sorted into unstimulated CD4+CD25+CD127- regulatory T cells, CD4+CD25- non-regulatory cells, CD4 and CD8 cells. The J gene is TRBJ2-7, the V gene TRBV6-1; no clear D gene. The specimen was CD4+ T cells from blood. This clonotype was obtained from a human donor in good health. CDR3 DNA: TGTGCCAGCAGTGGGGGTTACGAGCAGTACTTC. Residues: CASSGGYEQYF.